A selection of T cell receptor beta chains follows, all from one sample in a study of blood T cells in healthy people across ages. Each CDR3 protein is one row after TCRdb ran MiXCR on the 5' RACE reads. The sample lists 600,000 to 850,000 distinct CDR3 sequences, about 42% occurring once. Material: blood. The receptors shown here come from a woman aged 55-69 years in good health. The CDR3 runs from the conserved cysteine through the conserved F or W. The D gene is left open where the match is weak. Not all rows give a size; the values are once, few, many and, for expanded clones, a class.

v_gene	abundance	d_gene	j_gene	CDR3aa	CDR3nt
TRBV7-9	few	-	TRBJ2-7	CASSPGGGEGDEQYF	TGTGCCAGCAGCCCCGGCGGAGGGGAAGGAGACGAGCAGTACTTC
TRBV27	many	-	TRBJ1-4	CASSATNEKLFF	TGTGCCAGCAGTGCAACTAATGAAAAACTGTTTTTT
TRBV20-1	few	TRBD1	TRBJ1-2	CSARDAGGYGYTF	TGCAGTGCTAGAGATGCAGGGGGCTATGGCTACACCTTC
TRBV10-3	few	-	TRBJ2-5	CAIREVGGEETQYF	TGTGCCATCAGGGAGGTAGGCGGGGAAGAGACCCAGTACTTC
TRBV6-6	-	TRBD2	TRBJ2-3	CASSRVGGDTDTQYF	TGTGCCAGCAGTCGGGTCGGGGGGGACACAGATACGCAGTATTTT
TRBV2	many	-	TRBJ2-7	CASSERLGDRPQTGEYF	TGTGCCAGCAGTGAAAGATTGGGCGACAGGCCCCAAACTGGGGAGTACTTC
TRBV9	-	-	TRBJ2-1	CASSVGTLPNNEQFF	TGTGCCAGCAGCGTCGGGACGTTGCCAAACAATGAGCAGTTCTTC
TRBV3-1	few	-	TRBJ2-1	CASSQGEDNEQFF	TGTGCCAGCAGCCAAGGTGAAGACAATGAGCAGTTCTTC
TRBV7-9	-	TRBD2	TRBJ2-1	CASSSILAGARYNEQFF	TGTGCCAGCAGCTCGATTCTAGCGGGGGCAAGATACAATGAGCAGTTCTTC
TRBV27	few	-	TRBJ2-7	CASSLYGSRKNEQYF	TGTGCCAGCAGTTTATATGGTAGCAGAAAAAACGAGCAGTACTTC
TRBV7-2	-	-	TRBJ1-5	CASSLRRVGVNQPQHF	TGTGCCAGCAGCCTCCGGAGGGTAGGGGTTAATCAGCCCCAGCATTTT
TRBV6-5	few	-	TRBJ1-4	CASSYFEKLFF	TGTGCCAGCAGTTACTTTGAAAAACTGTTTTTT
TRBV20-1	-	TRBD2	TRBJ2-1	CSARETSGRMHNEQFF	TGCAGTGCTAGAGAGACTAGCGGGAGGATGCACAATGAGCAGTTCTTC
TRBV7-2	-	-	TRBJ2-5	CASSPVGLPQETQYF	TGTGCCAGCAGCCCAGTGGGACTCCCTCAAGAGACCCAGTACTTC
TRBV7-2	-	-	TRBJ2-7	CASSLLHEQYF	TGTGCCAGCAGCTTACTCCACGAGCAGTACTTC
TRBV25-1	few	TRBD2	TRBJ2-3	CASSELAGGITDTQYF	TGTGCCAGCAGTGAATTAGCGGGGGGAATCACAGATACGCAGTATTTT
TRBV25-1	few	-	TRBJ1-6	CASSDPQSNSPLHF	TGTGCCAGCAGTGACCCCCAGAGCAATTCACCCCTCCACTTT
TRBV25-1	once	-	TRBJ2-2	CASSDPSGPGELFF	TGTGCCAGCAGTGACCCGTCCGGGCCCGGGGAGCTGTTTTTT
TRBV7-9	few	-	TRBJ2-7	CASGLATHEQYF	TGTGCCAGCGGCCTAGCGACCCACGAGCAGTACTTC
TRBV25-1	-	-	TRBJ2-1	CTSSASWDGEQFF	TGTACCAGCAGTGCAAGCTGGGATGGTGAGCAGTTCTTC
TRBV7-9	-	TRBD2	TRBJ2-5	CASSRGVGKTQYF	TGTGCCAGCAGTCGGGGGGTCGGAAAGACCCAGTACTTC
TRBV7-9	few	-	TRBJ1-2	CASSPIVGETSPGYTF	TGTGCCAGCAGCCCCATTGTCGGTGAGACGTCCCCAGGCTACACCTTC
TRBV20-1	few	-	TRBJ2-1	CSATLSEEGQFF	TGCAGTGCTACACTCTCGGAGGAGGGGCAGTTCTTC
TRBV6-5	-	-	TRBJ1-2	CASSYSGSTDGYTF	TGTGCCAGCAGTTACTCGGGCAGTACGGATGGCTACACCTTC
TRBV6-6	-	TRBD2	TRBJ2-7	CASSDSQTSNEQYF	TGTGCCAGCAGTGACTCTCAGACTAGCAACGAGCAGTACTTC
TRBV3-1	-	TRBD2	TRBJ2-5	CASSQGRGSGGLETQYF	TGTGCCAGCAGCCAAGGAAGAGGTAGCGGGGGACTAGAGACCCAGTACTTC
TRBV6-1	few	TRBD1	TRBJ1-2	CASSDHQGARGYTF	TGTGCCAGCAGCGATCATCAGGGGGCGCGAGGCTACACCTTC
TRBV20-1	many	TRBD2	TRBJ2-7	CSAIPGLAGTYEQYF	TGCAGTGCGATCCCCGGACTAGCAGGTACCTACGAGCAGTACTTC
TRBV5-1	-	-	TRBJ1-2	CASSDATPGFYGYTF	TGCGCCAGCAGCGACGCCACTCCAGGGTTCTACGGCTACACCTTC
TRBV6-2/TRBV6-3	-	-	TRBJ2-7	CASSSRDTGGTYEQYF	TGTGCCAGCAGTAGCCGGGACACGGGTGGGACCTACGAGCAGTACTTC
TRBV7-2	-	TRBD2	TRBJ2-7	CASKLAGETHEQYF	TGTGCCAGCAAATTAGCGGGGGAGACCCACGAGCAGTACTTC
TRBV7-8	few	TRBD1	TRBJ2-7	CASSFGTGGSNEQYF	TGTGCCAGCAGCTTCGGGACAGGGGGCTCGAACGAGCAGTACTTC
TRBV2	once	TRBD1	TRBJ1-2	CASSGGGGQGKTYGYTF	TGTGCCAGCAGTGGTGGGGGAGGACAGGGAAAGACGTATGGCTACACCTTC
TRBV20-1	-	TRBD1	TRBJ2-1	CSVPGQGYYNERFF	TGCAGTGTACCGGGACAGGGATATTATAATGAGCGGTTCTTC
TRBV7-2	-	-	TRBJ1-2	CASSPPSNYGYTF	TGTGCCAGCAGCCCTCCATCTAACTATGGCTACACCTTC
TRBV20-1	once	-	TRBJ2-3	CSAPADTDTQYF	TGCAGTGCTCCCGCGGACACAGATACGCAGTATTTT
TRBV4-3	-	TRBD1	TRBJ2-1	CASSQSGVGGRNEQFF	TGCGCCAGCAGCCAAAGCGGAGTAGGGGGCAGAAATGAGCAGTTCTTC
TRBV28	-	-	TRBJ2-1	CASSEIARSYNEQFF	TGTGCCAGCAGCGAAATAGCTCGCTCCTACAATGAGCAGTTCTTC
TRBV6-2/TRBV6-3	few	-	TRBJ1-1	CASSDAGSQFEAFF	TGTGCCAGCAGTGACGCGGGGAGCCAGTTTGAAGCTTTCTTT
TRBV27	once	-	TRBJ2-5	CASSLAGHIKETQYF	TGTGCCAGCAGTCTGGCGGGACATATTAAAGAGACCCAGTACTTC
TRBV29-1	-	-	TRBJ2-5	CSVERDTGKATQYF	TGCAGCGTTGAAAGAGACACCGGAAAAGCGACCCAGTACTTC
TRBV7-2	-	-	TRBJ2-6	CTSSLLASGANVLTF	TGTACCAGCAGCTTACTTGCCTCTGGGGCCAACGTCCTGACTTTC